This TCR beta chain was obtained from a study of cytomegalovirus exposure and HLA in healthy donors (dated by TCRdb to the late 2010s). About the study as a whole: In an earlier analysis of some 550 of the donors, 250 to 350 Gb of sequence data and 100 million or so unique TCR beta sequences from roughly 190 million T cells were reported. An early release that covered around 590 HLA-typed donors contained about 300 gigabases of sequencing data and approximately 85 million unique TCR sequences. Of the approximately 400 genotyped donors, approximately 82% fell in the genetic ancestry cluster associated with self-reported Caucasian donors. The aim of the study was to test whether cataloging public T cell receptors could identify signatures of past pathogen exposure. Using immunosequencing, the study profiled T cell repertoires from 640 or so subjects and related those repertoires to cytomegalovirus serostatus. In addition to the first cohort of 666 subjects, a separate validation cohort of over 90 different subjects was used. The study combined high-throughput TCR immunosequencing, statistical association of individual TCRs with disease status, and machine learning to predict cytomegalovirus infection status. In a later analysis, previously published TCR beta repertoires from 500 to 750 donors were re-analyzed and high-resolution HLA genotyping was added so that TCR occurrence patterns could be studied. Rather than drawing on any new phenotypic data, the later analysis identified candidate immune exposures from TCR beta sequences and the way those sequences occurred across donors. An earlier analysis of 450 to 750 of the donors used high-throughput TCR beta sequencing to judge whether each TCR beta V gene segment behaved as functional or pseudogenic. Donor age, sex, ethnicity and CMV serostatus were collected together with the repertoire data. A later genetic analysis took genome-wide SNP genotypes for about 55% of the 666 donors and used that subset as a discovery cohort. All discovery cohort repertoires had been generated on a single sequencing platform. HLA typing included class I and class II loci at four-digit resolution. Typing coverage differed by locus: A, B, C, DRB1 and DQB1 were typed in roughly 620-630 donors, DQA1 in approximately 520, DPA1 in roughly 590, and DPB1 in just under 490. Several DR-DQ haplotypes were handled as single units for association and clustering because linkage in the cohort was strong. Across 300 to 400 genotyped donors of the cohort, an average of approximately 240,000 unique TCR beta nucleotide sequences per donor were sequenced, and around 19% of those sequences were non-productive.

Overall results and qualifications from the work: An association between a missense DCLRE1C variant and V-gene and J-gene trimming of TCR beta chains was found in a later genetic analysis and replicated in an independent cohort. The cohort was sequenced for TCR beta chains only, and without alpha or paired-chain data the features that could be detected were limited. Correlated functional status among segregating V segments might reflect linkage disequilibrium, but an unknown experimental factor could not be ruled out. Most CMV-associated TCR beta chains appeared to be HLA-restricted in a later analysis, and the HLA associations seemed to be driven largely by CMV exposure. Presence/absence analyses assumed roughly uniform sequencing depth across donors, an assumption that may not hold. Compared with the 666-donor mean, donors in an Asian-associated ancestry cluster had fewer N-insertions in productive TCRs, according to a later genetic analysis. An earlier analysis of around 540 of the donors showed that most TCR beta V segments appeared in productive rearrangements either about 87% or about 30% of the time, which broadly matched IMGT annotations. In a later analysis, HLA-associated TCR beta chains showed more clonal expansion and lower generation probabilities than non-associated chains that were equally common. A total of fewer than 200 TCR beta chains were listed by the study as associated with cytomegalovirus. Strong co-occurrence of HLA alleles, especially DR and DQ, made assigning TCR associations to individual alleles difficult. A later analysis reported that several top co-occurrence clusters appeared linked to parvovirus B19, influenza, CMV and Epstein-Barr virus. A cluster of highly shared sequence variants was judged likely to be a technical artifact of the sequencing pipeline. Some IMGT-functional V segments, including TRBV6-2 and TRBV6-3, could not be told apart with the 87-base-pair reads, so those segments were excluded. Most TCR sequences were seen in very few donors, while some public TCRs were found in many individuals. HLA typing was unavailable for some donors at each locus, so association tests used only the typed subset. In both the original and validation cohorts, the classifier was reported to diagnose cytomegalovirus status with high specificity and sensitivity. Immune exposure information for the cohort was limited to CMV serostatus. Because counts were too low, more than 15 rarely observed V segments, including chromosome 9 orphons, were left out of the earlier analysis of several hundred of the donors. A further reported finding was that TCR beta sequences accurately predicted the HLA-A and HLA-B alleles for most subjects in the first cohort. In a later analysis, the rate of TCR association differed among HLA loci, with DRB1 alleles having the most associated TCRs and HLA-C alleles having the fewest. The authors suggested that the approach could potentially be extended to other disease states and immunological phenotypes. Specific HLA alleles were associated with 15,000 to 20,000 TCR beta sequences at a false discovery rate of 0.05 in a later analysis. In vitro tests confirmed that a few of the cytomegalovirus-associated TCR beta chains recognize cytomegalovirus antigens.

The library came from the immunoSEQ multiplex PCR assay. The multiplex PCR relied on a mix of 60 forward primers for TCR Vbeta segments and 13 reverse primers for TCR Jbeta segments. The CDR3 region of rearranged TCR beta genes was amplified from genomic DNA by a multiplex PCR assay. Amplified TCR beta libraries were sequenced as 87-base-pair reads on the Illumina HiSeq System. As for the original processing: A later analysis tallied roughly 78 million unique TCR beta chains across the 700 or so repertoires, and approximately 9.9 million of those chains were shared by two or more donors. Raw reads were error-corrected and collapsed into unique sequences with a nearest-neighbor algorithm that merged closely related sequences to remove PCR and sequencing errors. To assign V, D and J gene segments, CDR3 sequences were aligned to IMGT reference sequences. Each retained sequence needed at least a six-nucleotide match to both a V gene segment and a J gene segment. A rearrangement was called productive if the CDR3 had no stop codons and remained in frame with V and J, and every other rearrangement was called non-productive. CDR3 was defined according to IMGT convention as the region running from the second conserved V-encoded cysteine to the conserved J-encoded phenylalanine. The earlier analysis of 450 to 750 of the donors excluded any sequence lacking an unambiguous match to a single V gene segment. An earlier analysis of fewer than 650 of the donors classified V segments as functional when productive rearrangements were above 56.7% and as segregating when the standard deviation between donors was above 5%. A statistical classification framework was built for diagnosing cytomegalovirus status from the catalog of TCR beta chain sequences. In a later analysis, TCR nucleotide sequences were compared against IMGT/GENE-DB human TR gene sequences so that V and J genes could be assigned. A later analysis assigned CDR3 sequences and most-parsimonious VDJ recombination scenarios with the TCRdist pipeline. A later analysis defined each TCR beta chain by its CDR3 amino acid sequence plus V-gene family, and excluded reads lacking a unique V-gene family. In a later analysis, approximately 590 highly shared, low-generation-probability nucleotide sequences were removed to address suspected cross-contamination and a sequencing artifact. For each public chain, a later analysis derived a clonal expansion index from normalized ranks of inferred template counts within each repertoire. Generation probabilities in a later analysis came from a VDJ recombination model fitted to out-of-frame rearrangements, and those results were checked against IGoR. Hypergeometric tests were used in a later analysis to score TCR-TCR, TCR-HLA and TCR-CMV co-occurrence, with a repertoire-size bias correction applied to the TCR pairs. False discovery rates were estimated in a later analysis by permuting HLA or CMV assignments 20 times. In a later analysis, co-occurring TCRs were grouped using DBSCAN, and TCRdist sequence similarity was added for clustering within HLA-allele-positive subsets. Repertoires with fewer than 30,000 or more than 120,000 public chains, plus five repertoires with anomalous nucleotide sharing, were excluded from co-occurrence clustering. Not all clones reach the TCRdb copy of this immuneACCESS table, which keeps in-frame sequences only. Checked studies attribute under half of the gap to unresolved V genes and leave the rest unexplained. V and J calls and clone size come straight from that table; D and trimming were deduced from the DNA. For this sample the table gives approximately 140,000 clones, of which approximately 73% were detected only once. In total, the top ten clones hold roughly 1.3% of the sample.

As concerns this clone: The antigen it recognizes is unknown. No much larger clonotype is one base removed from it; base qualities were not supplied.

The germline V gene encodes CDR1 MNHEY and CDR2 SMNVEV (reference sequence). From the cysteine through the valine, the CDR3 covers 12 amino acids. Only the CDR3 DNA stays, 36 bases, in frame from base 1. V has 8 bases trimmed and J has 1 base trimmed; junction bases matching no gene number 0. In total, roughly 670 healthy bone marrow donors made up the cohort. Cohort members were all nominally healthy when sampled, although unrecorded immune exposures were likely present. The donor tested CMV seronegative, placing the donor among the 350 to 400 seronegative members of the cohort. Each donor provided a peripheral blood sample, and peripheral blood mononuclear cells were used for TCR beta sequencing. The Qiagen DNeasy Blood Extraction Kit was used to extract genomic DNA from the blood cell samples.

The chain links TRBV27 with TRBJ2-7; 9 bases in the junction line up with TRBD1. This sequence originates from a woman aged 40 to 55 in good health and CMV-seronegative. Source material: PBMCs. The DNA is as follows: TGTGCCAGCGGACAGGGGTCCTACGAGCAGTACGTC. This encodes CASGQGSYEQYV.